The clone carrying this T cell receptor (beta chain) has ten or more counts. Ophthalmopathy-affected donors exhibited moderate-to-severe activity, CAS ≥3, NOSPECS ≥4, and duration under 3 months. Establishment of the diagnosis relied upon clinical symptoms, serum thyroxine, TRAb, thyroid ultrasound and orbital computed tomography. These data originate in a study of Graves' ophthalmopathy and Graves' hyperthyroidism. Amplifying from RNA transcripts, the study obtained TCR beta CDR3 regions. An initial RT-PCR round employing HTBI primers preceded a second-round multiplex PCR. TCRdb processed the multiplex PCR reads anew with MiXCR; each CDR3 protein has one entry. The data hold about 500,000 distinct CDR3 sequences, with 13% to 15% observed a single time. Trimming shortened V by 5 bases and J by 4 bases, and 18 bases separated the two germline ends. This CDR3 comprises 15 residues. Germline V CDR1 and CDR2: SGHRS, YFSETQ.

What was sequenced was blood. This chain links TRBV5-1 with TRBJ1-2; D may be TRBD1 (5 bases). The receptor was derived from a woman aged 25 to 45 with Graves' ophthalmopathy. The CDR3 loop is CASRIEGPNPYGYTF. The CDR3 nucleotides read TGCGCCAGCAGGATAGAGGGACCGAACCCCTATGGCTACACCTTC. The full variable domain, its missing parts supplied by reference TRBV5-1 and TRBJ1-2, is KAGVTQTPRYLIKTRGQQVTLSCSPISGHRSVSWYQQTPGQGLQFLFEYFSETQRNKGNFPGRFSGRQFSNSRSEMNVSTLELGDSALYLCASRIEGPNPYGYTFGSGTRLTVV.